This T cell receptor (beta chain) was captured by sequencing in a study of shared clonotypes between healthy human individuals. Findings and caveats of the study: In a handful of donors, 4.5% to 5.5% of naive CD4 clonotypes appeared in common.

The investigators split CD4+ cells into a CD45RA+ naive subset and a CD45RA-negative memory subset. This clone was seen at least ten times. Its target is unknown. Germline lookup yields CDR1 SGHVS and CDR2 FNYEAQ. This CDR3 is built from 14 residues. The V end was cut by 1 base, the J end by 7 bases, with 13 bases between. Genomic DNA from each subset was divided evenly over several immunoSEQ plates. Replicate PCRs run on sorted subsets employed approximately 200 ng DNA, some 33,000 T cell genomes. The assay was immunoSEQ multiplex PCR, and TCRdb's table has in-frame clones only and misses some. The table includes over a million clones, about 84% detected once.

The sample was memory CD4+ T cells from PBMCs. The subset is: CD45RA-negative fraction. This chain connects TRBV7-6 to TRBJ1-1; no firm D call. The clonotype comes from a man in his late teens or twenties in good health. Some clones in this sample may be carry-over from other donors' samples. CDR3 in DNA: TGTGCCAGCAGCTTAGGGGATCGAGCGGTTGAAGCTTTCTTT. It translates to CASSLGDRAVEAFF.